A single sample is the source of the 5 T cell receptor beta chains below, sequenced in a study of shared clonotypes between healthy human individuals. The assay was immunoSEQ multiplex PCR, and TCRdb's table has in-frame clones only and misses some. The table includes some 2.1 million clones, around 95% detected once. Terminally differentiated effector memory CD45RA+ cells were excluded by CCR7 positive selection of CD45RO-negative cells. The specimen was naive CD8+ T cells from PBMCs. The origin of the receptors is a man aged 18-30 years in good health. Some clones in this sample may be carry-over from other donors' samples.

This clone occurred a few times. As DNA, the CDR3 is TGCAGCGTCATAACAGGGTTCAATCAGCCCCAGCATTTT. Encoded protein: CSVITGFNQPQHF. The chain carries TRBV29-1 and TRBJ1-5; possible D gene TRBD1, 6 bases. The CDR3 runs 13 residues. Trimming left V 6 bases short and J 3 bases short, with 12 bases between. Germline V gene lookup returns CDR1 SQVTM and CDR2 ANQGSEA.

The V gene is TRBV6-5, the J gene TRBJ2-1; a weak D match, TRBD2 (5 bases). CDR1 and CDR2 (germline): MNHEY, SVGAGI. There are 16 residues in the CDR3. V lost 0 bases to trimming and J lost 3 bases, with 12 bases between them. CDR3 in DNA: TGTGCCAGCAGTTACTCGATCGGGAAGGTCTACAATGAGCAGTTCTTC. This encodes CASSYSIGKVYNEQFF.

The chain recombines TRBV11-2 with TRBJ2-7, with D possibly being TRBD1 (6 bases). CDR3 length: 14 residues. Germline loops: CDR1 SGHAT, CDR2 FQNNGV. Trimming shortened V by 5 bases and J by 2 bases, and 13 bases separated the two germline ends. CDR3 region: CASSPRGRAYEQYF. CDR3 nucleotide sequence: TGTGCCAGCAGCCCTAGGGGGAGAGCCTACGAGCAGTACTTC. The full variable domain, completed using reference TRBV11-2 and TRBJ2-7, is EAGVAQSPRYKIIEKRQSVAFWCNPISGHATLYWYQQILGQGPKLLIQFQNNGVVDDSQLPKDRFSAERLKGVDSTLKIQPAKLEDSAVYLCASSPRGRAYEQYFGPGTRLTVT.

The chain joins TRBV27 to TRBJ1-5; D not certain. The CDR3 has 13 amino acids. V lost 3 bases and J 9 bases, leaving 12 bases between the germline ends. Germline V gene lookup returns CDR1 MNHEY and CDR2 SMNVEV (reference sequence). CDR3 region: CASSFGRVGPQHF. CDR3 bases: TGTGCCAGCAGTTTTGGGAGGGTCGGGCCCCAGCATTTT.

The gene calls are TRBV10-3 and TRBJ1-4, with 9 bases lining up with TRBD1. V was clipped by 1 base and J by 8 bases; unmatched bases: 11. The germline V gene encodes CDR1 ENHRY and CDR2 SYGVKD. The CDR3 contains 17 residues. CDR3 nucleotide sequence: TGTGCCATCAGTGAGTGGAATCAACAGGGGGCGGAGGAAAAACTGTTTTTT. Its protein is CAISEWNQQGAEEKLFF.